This T cell receptor (beta chain) is drawn from a study of cytomegalovirus exposure and HLA in healthy donors. Study observations and caveats: When analyzed later, a missense DCLRE1C variant was found to be linked to TCR beta V- and J-gene trimming. Relative to the approximately 670-donor mean, N-insertions were reportedly fewer in an Asian-associated ancestry cluster in a later analysis.

Nominally healthy donors were sampled, though unrecorded immune exposures were likely. CDR3 length: 16 residues. V dropped 2 bases and J dropped 0; count of bases not matched to a gene: 6. The germline V gene has CDR1 SGHTA and CDR2 FQGNSA. 13 Jbeta primers and 60 Vbeta primers were used for the PCR. The protocol was immunoSEQ multiplex PCR, while the TCRdb copy is restricted to in-frame clones and leaves out a portion. This table holds roughly 300,000 clones, 75% to 90% found once. With respect to this clone: Its antigen is as yet unknown.

Sequencing was performed on PBMCs. The clonotype originates from a man in his forties or fifties in good health and CMV-seropositive. This chain joins TRBV7-2 and TRBJ2-7; 8 bases align to TRBD1. The CDR3 here is CASSLSQGANSYEQYF. For the CDR3, the DNA is TGTGCCAGCAGCTTAAGTCAGGGGGCGAACTCCTACGAGCAGTACTTC.